This TCR beta chain was captured in a study of blood T cell repertoires in COVID-19. On the study more broadly: Researchers got acute and convalescent COVID-19 samples from the United States, Italy and Spain. T cells, B-cell-depleted T cells, or PBMCs supplied cDNA or gDNA.

The CDR3 runs to 15 residues. Germline assignment: CDR1 SGHAT and CDR2 FQNNGV. V lost 5 bases, J lost 4 bases, and 2 bases stayed unmatched. Per the authors' pipeline: Reference gene primer amplification gave estimated nucleated cell counts. Produced via immunoSEQ multiplex PCR; TCRdb's table is partial and in-frame only. V and J calls and clone size are those listed in that table; D and trimming were worked out from the DNA. This table holds some 350,000 clones, 85% to 90% found once. The TCR comes from a man between 18 and 29 years old with active or convalescent COVID-19. The chain uses TRBV11-2 and TRBJ2-2; 12 bases fit TRBD2. The sample taken for sequencing was peripheral blood. The CDR3 here is CASSRTSGTTGELFF. CDR3 nucleotides: TGTGCCAGCAGCCGGACTAGCGGGACCACCGGGGAGCTGTTTTTT.